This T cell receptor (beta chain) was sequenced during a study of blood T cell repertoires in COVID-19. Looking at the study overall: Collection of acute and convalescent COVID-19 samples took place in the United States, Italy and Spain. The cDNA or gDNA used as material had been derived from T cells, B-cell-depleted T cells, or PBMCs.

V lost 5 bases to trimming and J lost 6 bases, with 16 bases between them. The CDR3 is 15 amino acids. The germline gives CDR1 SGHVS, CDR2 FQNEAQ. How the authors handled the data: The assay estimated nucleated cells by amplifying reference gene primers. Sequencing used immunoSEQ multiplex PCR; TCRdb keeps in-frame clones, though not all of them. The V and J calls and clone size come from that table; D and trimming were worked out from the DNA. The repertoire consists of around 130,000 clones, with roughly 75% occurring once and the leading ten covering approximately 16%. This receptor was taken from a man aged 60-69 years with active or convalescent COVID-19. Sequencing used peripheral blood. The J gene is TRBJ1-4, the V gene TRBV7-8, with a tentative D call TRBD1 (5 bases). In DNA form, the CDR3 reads TGTGCCAGCAGCCCTCAGGGTAGGAGAGATGAAAAACTGTTTTTT. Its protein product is CASSPQGRRDEKLFF.